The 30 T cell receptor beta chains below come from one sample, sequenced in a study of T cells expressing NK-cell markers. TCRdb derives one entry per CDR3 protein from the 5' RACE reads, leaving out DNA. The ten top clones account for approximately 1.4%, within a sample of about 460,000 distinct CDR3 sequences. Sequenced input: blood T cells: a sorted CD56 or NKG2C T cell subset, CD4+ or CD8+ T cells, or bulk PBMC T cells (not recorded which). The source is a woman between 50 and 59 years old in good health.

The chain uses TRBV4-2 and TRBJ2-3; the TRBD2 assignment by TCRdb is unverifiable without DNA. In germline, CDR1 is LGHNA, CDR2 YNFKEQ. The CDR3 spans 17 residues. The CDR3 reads CASSQESRALVFGTQYF.

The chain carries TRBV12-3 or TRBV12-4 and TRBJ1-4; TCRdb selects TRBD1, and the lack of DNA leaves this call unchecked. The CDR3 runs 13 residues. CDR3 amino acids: CASGDRGVEKLFF.

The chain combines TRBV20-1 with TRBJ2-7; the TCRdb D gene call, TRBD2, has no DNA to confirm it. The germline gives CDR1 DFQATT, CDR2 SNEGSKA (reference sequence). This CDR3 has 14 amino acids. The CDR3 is CSARELGLEYEQYF.

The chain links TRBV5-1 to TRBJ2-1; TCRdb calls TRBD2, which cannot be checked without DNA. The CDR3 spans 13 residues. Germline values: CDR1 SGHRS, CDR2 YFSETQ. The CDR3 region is CASSSPGLAGPFF.

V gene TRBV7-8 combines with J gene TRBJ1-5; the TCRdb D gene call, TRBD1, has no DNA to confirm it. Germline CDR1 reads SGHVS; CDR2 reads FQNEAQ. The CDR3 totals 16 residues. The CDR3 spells CASSLARGASNQPQHF.

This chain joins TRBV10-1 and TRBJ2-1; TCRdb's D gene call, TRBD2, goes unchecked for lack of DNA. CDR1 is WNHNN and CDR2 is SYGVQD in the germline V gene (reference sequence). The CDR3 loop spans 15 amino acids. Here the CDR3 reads CASSVSSGIYNEQFF.

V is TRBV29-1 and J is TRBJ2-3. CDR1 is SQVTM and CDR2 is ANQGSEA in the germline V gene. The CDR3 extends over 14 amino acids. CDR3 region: CSGAESGGTDTQYF.

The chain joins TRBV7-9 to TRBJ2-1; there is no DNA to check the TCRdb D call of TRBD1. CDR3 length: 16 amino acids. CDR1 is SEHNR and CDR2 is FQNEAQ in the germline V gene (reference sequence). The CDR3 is CASSSPSGSAYNEQFF.

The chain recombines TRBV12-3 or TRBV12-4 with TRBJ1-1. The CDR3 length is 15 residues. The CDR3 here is CASNGGLARNTEAFF.

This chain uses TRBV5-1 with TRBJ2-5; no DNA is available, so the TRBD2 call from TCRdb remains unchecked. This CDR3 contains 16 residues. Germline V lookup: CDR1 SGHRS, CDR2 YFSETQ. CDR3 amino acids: CASSERDPQIQETQYF. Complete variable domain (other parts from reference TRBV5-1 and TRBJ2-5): KAGVTQTPRYLIKTRGQQVTLSCSPISGHRSVSWYQQTPGQGLQFLFEYFSETQRNKGNFPGRFSGRQFSNSRSEMNVSTLELGDSALYLCASSERDPQIQETQYFGPGTRLLVL.

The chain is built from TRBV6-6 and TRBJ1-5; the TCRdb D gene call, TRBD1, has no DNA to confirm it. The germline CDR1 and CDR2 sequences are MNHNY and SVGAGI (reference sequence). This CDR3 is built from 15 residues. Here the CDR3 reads CASTQDLLSNQPQHF.

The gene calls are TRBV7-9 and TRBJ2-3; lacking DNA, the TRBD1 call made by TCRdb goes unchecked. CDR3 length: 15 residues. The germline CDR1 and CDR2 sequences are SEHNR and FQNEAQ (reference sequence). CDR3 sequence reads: CASTGGAPSTDTQYF.

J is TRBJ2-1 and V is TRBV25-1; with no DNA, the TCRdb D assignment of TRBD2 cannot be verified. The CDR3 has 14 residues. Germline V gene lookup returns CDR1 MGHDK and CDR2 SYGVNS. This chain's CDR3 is CASSPGLAGIWRFF.

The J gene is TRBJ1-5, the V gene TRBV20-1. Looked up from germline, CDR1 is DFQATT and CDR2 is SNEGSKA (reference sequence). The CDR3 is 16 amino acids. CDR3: CSARAWHVSANQPQHF.

The CDR3 sequence is CSAPRLGASYEQYF. The genes are TRBV20-1 and TRBJ2-7. Germline CDR1 and CDR2: DFQATT and SNEGSKA (reference sequence). The CDR3 has 14 residues.

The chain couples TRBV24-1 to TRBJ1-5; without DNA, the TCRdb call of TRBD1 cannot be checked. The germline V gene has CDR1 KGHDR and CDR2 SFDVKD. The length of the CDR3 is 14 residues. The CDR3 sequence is CATSFSGTGQPQHF.

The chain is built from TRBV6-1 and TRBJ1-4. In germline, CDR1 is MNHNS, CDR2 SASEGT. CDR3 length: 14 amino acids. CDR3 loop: CASRGRNMDEKLFF.

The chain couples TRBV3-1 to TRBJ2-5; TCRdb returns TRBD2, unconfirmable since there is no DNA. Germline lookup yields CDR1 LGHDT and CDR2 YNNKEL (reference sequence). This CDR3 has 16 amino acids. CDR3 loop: CASSPHRGGRMETQYF.

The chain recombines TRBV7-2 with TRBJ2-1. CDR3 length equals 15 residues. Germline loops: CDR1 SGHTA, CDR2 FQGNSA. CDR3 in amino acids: CASSLFQDPYNEQFF. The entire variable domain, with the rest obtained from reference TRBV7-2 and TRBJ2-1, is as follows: GAGVSQSPSNKVTEKGKDVELRCDPISGHTALYWYRQSLGQGLEFLIYFQGNSAPDKSGLPSDRFSAERTGGSVSTLTIQRTQQEDSAVYLCASSLFQDPYNEQFFGPGTRLTVL.

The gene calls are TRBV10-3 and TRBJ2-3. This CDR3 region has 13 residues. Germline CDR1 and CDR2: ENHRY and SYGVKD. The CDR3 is CAISITGTDTQYF.

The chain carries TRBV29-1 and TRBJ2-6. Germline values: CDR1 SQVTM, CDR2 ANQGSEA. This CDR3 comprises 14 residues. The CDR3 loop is CSVAFGSGANVLTF. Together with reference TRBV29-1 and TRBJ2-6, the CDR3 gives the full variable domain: SAVISQKPSRDICQRGTSLTIQCQVDSQVTMMFWYRQQPGQSLTLIATANQGSEATYESGFVIDKFPISRPNLTFSTLTVSNMSPEDSSIYLCSVAFGSGANVLTFGAGSRLTVL.

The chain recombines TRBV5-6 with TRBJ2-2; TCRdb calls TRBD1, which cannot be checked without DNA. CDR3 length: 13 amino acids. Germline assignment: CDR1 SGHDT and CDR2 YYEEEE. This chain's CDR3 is CASSWGQPGELFF.

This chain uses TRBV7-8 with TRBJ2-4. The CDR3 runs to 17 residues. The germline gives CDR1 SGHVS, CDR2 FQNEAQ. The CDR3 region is CASSLSGQFLAKNIQYF. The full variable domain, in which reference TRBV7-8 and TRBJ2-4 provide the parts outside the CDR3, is GAGVSQSPRYKVAKRGQDVALRCDPISGHVSLFWYQQALGQGPEFLTYFQNEAQLDKSGLPSDRFFAERPEGSVSTLKIQRTQQEDSAVYLCASSLSGQFLAKNIQYFGAGTRLSVL.

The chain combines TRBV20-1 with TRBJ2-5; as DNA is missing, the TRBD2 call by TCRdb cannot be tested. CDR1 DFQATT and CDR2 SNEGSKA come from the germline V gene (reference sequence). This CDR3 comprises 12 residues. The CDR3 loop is CSARVAGTTQYF.

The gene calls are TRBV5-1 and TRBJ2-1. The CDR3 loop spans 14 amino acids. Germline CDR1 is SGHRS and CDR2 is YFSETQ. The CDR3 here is CASSLDWVGDEQFF. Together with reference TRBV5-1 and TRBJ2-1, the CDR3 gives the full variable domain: KAGVTQTPRYLIKTRGQQVTLSCSPISGHRSVSWYQQTPGQGLQFLFEYFSETQRNKGNFPGRFSGRQFSNSRSEMNVSTLELGDSALYLCASSLDWVGDEQFFGPGTRLTVL.

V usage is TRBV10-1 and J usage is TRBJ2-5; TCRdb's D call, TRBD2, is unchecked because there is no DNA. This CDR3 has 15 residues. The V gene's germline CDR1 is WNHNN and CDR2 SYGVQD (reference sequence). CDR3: CASSESRAGAETQYF.

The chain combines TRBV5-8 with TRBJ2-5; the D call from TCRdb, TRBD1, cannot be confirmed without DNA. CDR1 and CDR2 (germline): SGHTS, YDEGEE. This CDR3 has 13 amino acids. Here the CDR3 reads CASSLPRMETQYF. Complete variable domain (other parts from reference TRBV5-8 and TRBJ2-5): EAGVTQSPTHLIKTRGQQATLRCSPISGHTSVYWYQQALGLGLQFLLWYDEGEERNRGNFPPRFSGRQFPNYSSELNVNALELEDSALYLCASSLPRMETQYFGPGTRLLVL.

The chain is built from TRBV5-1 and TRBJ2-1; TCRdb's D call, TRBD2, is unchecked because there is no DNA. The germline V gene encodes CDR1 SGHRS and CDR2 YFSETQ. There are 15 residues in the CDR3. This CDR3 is CASSLEGSGSFEQFF.

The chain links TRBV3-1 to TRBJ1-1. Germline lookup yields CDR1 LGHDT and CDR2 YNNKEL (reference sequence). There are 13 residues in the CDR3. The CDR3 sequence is CASSQERTDKAFF.

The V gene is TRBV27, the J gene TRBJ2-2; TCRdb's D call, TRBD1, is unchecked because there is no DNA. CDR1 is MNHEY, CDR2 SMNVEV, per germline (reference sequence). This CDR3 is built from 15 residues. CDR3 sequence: CASRSGSLHTGELFF.